The 27 T cell receptor beta chains below come from one sample, sequenced in a study of technical replicates of blood from a few donors. Method: immunoSEQ multiplex PCR; TCRdb's copy keeps in-frame clones and lacks some. The sample comprises about 76,000 clones, 90% to 95% of which are singletons, and 0.25% rests with the top ten. What was sequenced was T cells isolated from PBMCs. These receptors all come from a human donor in good health.

The chain is built from TRBV11-2 and TRBJ2-7; 7 bases align to TRBD1. CDR3 size: 14 residues. V lost 4 bases, J lost 3 bases, and 6 bases stayed unmatched. Germline V gene data show CDR1 as SGHAT and CDR2 as FQNNGV. The CDR3 loop is CASSSGQALYEQYF. As DNA, the CDR3 is TGTGCCAGCAGCTCAGGACAGGCACTCTACGAGCAGTACTTC.

The chain carries TRBV9 and TRBJ1-1; D is possibly TRBD1 (5 bases). The CDR3 contains 14 residues. The V gene lost 4 bases and the J gene lost 1 base, with 11 bases spanning the gap. Germline CDR1 SGDLS, CDR2 YYNGEE. The DNA of the CDR3 is TGTGCCAGCAGCCGTGACAGCGCGAACACTGAAGCTTTCTTT. It is translated as CASSRDSANTEAFF.

The chain links TRBV6-5 to TRBJ1-5, with TRBD1 matching over 8 bases. V shed 5 bases and J 4 bases; nucleotides not matched to a gene: 1. The CDR3 is 13 amino acids. Germline V gene lookup returns CDR1 MNHEY and CDR2 SVGAGI. CDR3 protein: CASSRDRNQPQHF. CDR3 DNA: TGTGCCAGCAGTCGGGACAGGAATCAGCCCCAGCATTTT.

This CDR3 reads CASSHPPGGRFNEQFF. The CDR3 coding sequence is TGTGCCAGCAGTCACCCCCCGGGGGGCCGATTCAATGAGCAGTTCTTC. The chain carries TRBV28 and TRBJ2-1; tentative D call: TRBD2 (7 bases). Trimming pared 5 bases from V and 6 bases from J, leaving 20 bases between. CDR1 and CDR2 from the germline V gene are MDHEN and SYDVKM. This CDR3 is 16 amino acids long. The variable domain in full, completed from reference TRBV28 and TRBJ2-1, reads DVKVTQSSRYLVKRTGEKVFLECVQDMDHENMFWYRQDPGLGLRLIYFSYDVKMKEKGDIPEGYSVSREKKERFSLILESASTNQTSMYLCASSHPPGGRFNEQFFGPGTRLTVL.

V gene TRBV27 combines with J gene TRBJ2-5; D perhaps matches TRBD2 (6 bases). The germline CDR1 and CDR2 sequences are MNHEY and SMNVEV (reference sequence). The V gene lost 4 bases and the J gene lost 4 bases, with 7 bases spanning the gap. The CDR3 spans 12 residues. The CDR3 spells CASSYSGETQYF. In DNA, the CDR3 is TGTGCCAGCAGTTATAGCGGAGAGACCCAGTACTTC.

The chain links TRBV19 to TRBJ2-3, with 9 bases fitting TRBD2. CDR1 is LNHDA and CDR2 is SQIVND in the germline V gene (reference sequence). J lost 3 bases, V lost 10 bases, and 8 bases had no gene match. The CDR3 has 14 amino acids. The CDR3 DNA follows: TGTGCCACCAGGCCGGGACTAGCTACAGATACGCAGTATTTT. Its protein product is CATRPGLATDTQYF.

A single count supports this clone. V and J are TRBV6-5 and TRBJ1-2, with unresolved D. Germline V gives CDR1 MNHEY, CDR2 SVGAGI. The CDR3 consists of 15 residues. Trimming stripped 4 bases from V and 7 bases from J, with 19 bases between. The CDR3 DNA follows: TGTGCCAGCAGTTCGCGCAGGCTAATCGTTTCTGGCTACACCTTC. This encodes CASSSRRLIVSGYTF.

This chain connects TRBV15 to TRBJ1-2, with D perhaps TRBD1 (5 bases). CDR3 length: 18 residues. Per germline, CDR1 LNHNV and CDR2 YYDKDF (reference sequence). V shed 1 base and J shed 0 bases, with 18 bases lying between them. CDR3: CATSRGPLPRQSNYGYTF. DNA of the CDR3: TGTGCCACCAGCAGAGGCCCTCTTCCTCGACAGTCTAACTATGGCTACACCTTC. Complete variable domain (other parts from reference TRBV15 and TRBJ1-2): DAMVIQNPRYQVTQFGKPVTLSCSQTLNHNVMYWYQQKSSQAPKLLFHYYDKDFNNEADTPDNFQSRRPNTSFCFLDIRSPGLGDTAMYLCATSRGPLPRQSNYGYTFGSGTRLTVV.

The V gene is TRBV4-1, the J gene TRBJ2-7; 9 bases fit TRBD1. Germline V gives CDR1 MGHRA, CDR2 YSYEKL. This CDR3 has 15 residues. Losses at the gene ends were 4 bases for V and 6 bases for J; bases not matched to a gene: 10. CDR3 DNA: TGCGCCAGCAGCCTAACCGGGACAGGGCGGAGCGAGCAGTACTTC. Its protein product is CASSLTGTGRSEQYF.

The rearrangement uses TRBV19 and TRBJ2-7; maybe TRBD1 (5 bases). The CDR3 extends over 12 amino acids. Trimming removed 1 base from V and 6 bases from J, with 7 bases in between. Germline CDR1 LNHDA, CDR2 SQIVND (reference sequence). The CDR3 loop reads CASSIGGSEQYF. As DNA, the CDR3 is TGTGCCAGTAGTATAGGGGGCTCCGAGCAGTACTTC.

For the CDR3, the DNA is TGTGCCAGCAGTTTATCGTCGGGACAGCCCTACGAGCAGTACTTC. Translated, it gives CASSLSSGQPYEQYF. The rearrangement joins TRBV27 to TRBJ2-7; 7 bases are a match to TRBD1. Losses at the gene ends were 0 bases for V and 2 bases for J; bases not matched to a gene: 4. The CDR3 covers 15 residues. In germline, CDR1 is MNHEY, CDR2 SMNVEV (reference sequence).

This clone has only one observation. The V and J genes are TRBV11-2 and TRBJ1-2, with no clear D. This CDR3 region has 11 residues. Trimming pared 5 bases from V and 7 bases from J, leaving 8 bases between. Germline CDR1 and CDR2: SGHAT and FQNNGV. The CDR3, as DNA: TGTGCCAGCAGCCTGTCAGGTGGCTACACCTTC. This translates into CASSLSGGYTF.

The V gene is TRBV7-9, the J gene TRBJ2-7; 10 bases are shared with TRBD2. Germline V gene data show CDR1 as SEHNR and CDR2 as FQNEAQ (reference sequence). CDR3 length equals 16 residues. V shed 5 bases and J 6 bases; nucleotides not matched to a gene: 13. CDR3 sequence: CASSPAKGLAFSEQYF. The DNA of the CDR3 is TGTGCCAGCAGCCCAGCGAAGGGACTAGCGTTCTCCGAGCAGTACTTC. Full variable domain (rest looked up from reference TRBV7-9 and TRBJ2-7): DTGVSQNPRHKITKRGQNVTFRCDPISEHNRLYWYRQTLGQGPEFLTYFQNEAQLEKSRLLSDRFSAERPKGSFSTLEIQRTEQGDSAMYLCASSPAKGLAFSEQYFGPGTRLTVT.

This clone was recorded only once. The chain combines TRBV7-2 with TRBJ2-3; TRBD2 agrees at 14 bases. Unmatched junction bases numbered 5, after V lost 4 bases and J lost 5 bases. The CDR3 loop spans 16 amino acids. The germline V gene has CDR1 SGHTA and CDR2 FQGNSA. The DNA of the CDR3 is TGTGCCAGCAGCTCGACTAGCGGGGGGGTTGTAGATACGCAGTATTTT. Translated, it gives CASSSTSGGVVDTQYF. The whole variable domain, remainder taken from reference TRBV7-2 and TRBJ2-3, is GAGVSQSPSNKVTEKGKDVELRCDPISGHTALYWYRQSLGQGLEFLIYFQGNSAPDKSGLPSDRFSAERTGGSVSTLTIQRTQQEDSAVYLCASSSTSGGVVDTQYFGPGTRLTVL.

About this clone: This sample also contains other DNA sequences that code for the same CDR3. V is TRBV27 and J is TRBJ2-7, with 7 bases fitting TRBD1. Trimming cost V 6 bases and J 2 bases; bases outside gene matches: 16. The CDR3 runs 17 residues. Germline CDR1 and CDR2: MNHEY and SMNVEV (reference sequence). In nucleotides, the CDR3 is TGTGCCAGCAGCTTCCGACAGGGCTCCTCAGGTACCTACGAGCAGTACTTC. Translated: CASSFRQGSSGTYEQYF.

The V call is TRBV18, the J call TRBJ1-1; D possibly corresponds to TRBD1 (5 bases). The CDR3 loop spans 15 amino acids. Per the germline V gene, CDR1 is KGHSH and CDR2 is LQKENI. The ends were cut back, 6 bases at V and 5 bases at J, with 19 bases in the middle. CDR3: CASSRDDLGGTEAFF. In nucleotides, the CDR3 is TGTGCCAGCTCCCGGGACGACTTGGGAGGAACTGAAGCTTTCTTT.

This clone was observed a few times. The genes are TRBV9 and TRBJ1-1, with 9 bases aligning to TRBD1. The CDR3 length is 17 residues. Germline CDR1 is SGDLS and CDR2 is YYNGEE. V trimming: 1 base; J trimming: 2 bases; junction bases outside the gene matches: 9. In nucleotides, the CDR3 is TGTGCCAGCAGCGTAACGGGACAGGGTGGGATTAACACTGAAGCTTTCTTT. Translating gives CASSVTGQGGINTEAFF.

The chain carries TRBV11-2 and TRBJ2-3, with D hard to call. V was clipped by 6 bases and J by 7 bases, with 5 bases between them. Germline V gene sequence: CDR1 SGHAT, CDR2 FQNNGV. The CDR3 has 10 amino acids. The CDR3 DNA sequence: TGTGCCAGCAGTTCTTATACGCAGTATTTT. Protein product: CASSSYTQYF.

This sequence joins TRBV11-2 and TRBJ1-3; the D gene is possibly TRBD1 (6 bases). V lost 6 bases and J 0 bases, leaving 15 bases between the germline ends. CDR3 length equals 16 residues. CDR1 is SGHAT and CDR2 is FQNNGV in the germline V gene. The CDR3 region is CASSFTRGLSGNTIYF. As DNA, the CDR3 is TGTGCCAGCAGTTTTACCAGGGGCCTCTCTGGAAACACCATATATTTT.

The CDR3 DNA follows: TGTGCCAGTAGTATAGGGGGCGCGGGGTACGAGCAGTACTTC. Protein sequence: CASSIGGAGYEQYF. V gene TRBV19 combines with J gene TRBJ2-7, with D possibly matching TRBD2 (6 bases). CDR1 and CDR2 (germline): LNHDA, SQIVND (reference sequence). The CDR3 has 14 residues. Trimming removed 1 base at V and 4 bases at J, with 11 bases between.

The rearrangement links TRBV28 to TRBJ2-3; TRBD1 might be the D (5 bases). CDR1 MDHEN and CDR2 SYDVKM come from the germline V gene. The ends were cut back, 6 bases at V and 6 bases at J, with 10 bases in the middle. This CDR3 is built from 12 residues. The CDR3 loop is CASREAGDTQYF. DNA of the CDR3: TGTGCCAGCAGGGAAGCAGGGGATACGCAGTATTTT.

The table lists this clone with a count of one. The chain couples TRBV19 to TRBJ2-5; possibly TRBD2 for D (6 bases). From germline, CDR1 is LNHDA and CDR2 SQIVND (reference sequence). V was trimmed by 4 bases and J by 5 bases, leaving 17 bases between them. CDR3 length equals 15 residues. The CDR3 region is CASSSRAGRLETQYF. DNA for the CDR3: TGTGCCAGTAGTAGTAGGGCAGGGAGGTTGGAGACCCAGTACTTC.

J is TRBJ2-7 and V is TRBV4-2; D not resolved. Germline V gene sequence: CDR1 LGHNA, CDR2 YNFKEQ. This CDR3 comprises 15 residues. V lost 0 bases, J lost 2 bases, and 11 bases lay in between. The CDR3 loop is CASSQDPAGPYEQYF. In DNA form, the CDR3 reads TGTGCCAGCAGCCAAGATCCGGCAGGCCCCTACGAGCAGTACTTC.

This clone was detected once. The V and J genes are TRBV27 and TRBJ2-7; unclear D gene. V shed 5 bases and J shed 4 bases, with 9 bases lying between them. CDR1 is MNHEY and CDR2 is SMNVEV in the germline V gene (reference sequence). The CDR3 sequence is 12 residues long. This CDR3 reads CASSGLGYEQYF. CDR3 nucleotides: TGTGCCAGCAGTGGTCTCGGGTACGAGCAGTACTTC.

This clone has just one count. This rearrangement joins TRBV4-1 to TRBJ2-2; 7 positions agree with TRBD1. After removal of 0 bases from V and 4 bases from J, the junction contained 8 bases not matched to a gene. The germline V gene has CDR1 MGHRA and CDR2 YSYEKL. There are 17 residues in the CDR3. CDR3 sequence: CASSQERGRSSTGELFF. CDR3 DNA: TGCGCCAGCAGCCAAGAGAGGGGGCGGTCGAGCACCGGGGAGCTGTTTTTT.

This chain links TRBV10-1 with TRBJ1-1, with TRBD1 as a possible D gene (6 bases). This CDR3 is built from 15 residues. V lost 5 bases, J lost 1 base, and 14 bases lay in between. The germline V gene encodes CDR1 WNHNN and CDR2 SYGVQD (reference sequence). CDR3 sequence: CASSPGQSRNTEAFF. CDR3 bases: TGCGCCAGCAGTCCGGGACAATCGAGGAACACTGAAGCTTTCTTT.

The chain joins TRBV6-1 to TRBJ1-1; D is possibly TRBD1 (5 bases). V gave up 2 bases and J gave up 1 base, with 8 bases separating them. CDR3 length: 14 amino acids. Germline CDR1 MNHNS, CDR2 SASEGT. In DNA form, the CDR3 reads TGTGCCAGCAGTGAAATCGGGGGGAACACTGAAGCTTTCTTT. It is translated as CASSEIGGNTEAFF.